The clone carrying this T cell receptor (beta chain) was counted many times. Its antigen is still unknown. In building TCR beta libraries, iRepertoire HTBI primers were used together with Arm-PCR of CDR3 regions. TCRdb ran MiXCR on the multiplex PCR reads and lists one entry per CDR3 protein. The sample holds 250,000 to 300,000 distinct CDR3 sequences, about 18% seen once. The record originates from a study of regulatory T cells in long-lasting Graves disease. Study outcomes and limitations: Gene preferences differed: TRBV28, TRBJ1-2, TRBJ2-5 in persistent cases. Persistent Graves' disease cases displayed lower TCR diversity than newly diagnosed ones.

Described time point: newly diagnosed GD, antithyroid drugs for less than 3 months. PBMCs provided the RNA from which the TCR library was made. CDR3 size: 14 residues. The germline CDR1 and CDR2 sequences are MGHDK and SYGVNS. Between the trimmed V and J ends, which lost 5 bases and 1 base, there was a span of 11 bases. This sample was shared with a second study, whose subject was T cells in Graves' hyperthyroidism and ophthalmopathy.

The chain joins TRBV25-1 to TRBJ1-1; no clear D gene. This receptor was taken from a woman under 40 with Graves disease. This specimen consisted of peripheral blood mononuclear cells (PBMCs), obtained at new diagnosis, from a patient treated with antithyroid drugs. This chain's CDR3 is CASSPSYTNTEAFF. The CDR3 region has the DNA TGTGCCAGCAGTCCCTCGTATACGAACACTGAAGCTTTCTTT.